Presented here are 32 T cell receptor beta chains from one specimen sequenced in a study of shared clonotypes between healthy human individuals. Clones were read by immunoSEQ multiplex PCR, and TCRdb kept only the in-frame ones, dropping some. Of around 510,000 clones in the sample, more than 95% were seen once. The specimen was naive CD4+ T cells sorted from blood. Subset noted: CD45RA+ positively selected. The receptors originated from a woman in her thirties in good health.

CDR3 DNA: TGTGCCAGTAGTATTTTGGTAGACATAGGGGACACTGAAGCTTTCTTT. Protein product: CASSILVDIGDTEAFF. This chain links TRBV19 with TRBJ1-1; D is possibly TRBD1 (5 bases). Germline V gives CDR1 LNHDA, CDR2 SQIVND (reference sequence). The CDR3 contains 16 residues. The V and J ends lost 3 bases and 3 bases respectively, with 17 bases between them. The full variable domain, rest sourced from reference TRBV19 and TRBJ1-1, is DGGITQSPKYLFRKEGQNVTLSCEQNLNHDAMYWYRQDPGQGLRLIYYSQIVNDFQKGDIAEGYSVSREKKESFPLTVTSAQKNPTAFYLCASSILVDIGDTEAFFGQGTRLTVV.

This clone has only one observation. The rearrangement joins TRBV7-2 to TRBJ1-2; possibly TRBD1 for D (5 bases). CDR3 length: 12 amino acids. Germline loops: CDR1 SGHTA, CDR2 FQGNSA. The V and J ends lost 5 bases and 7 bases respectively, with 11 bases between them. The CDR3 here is CASSTGDGGYTF. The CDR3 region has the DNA TGTGCCAGCAGCACCGGGGACGGTGGCTACACCTTC.

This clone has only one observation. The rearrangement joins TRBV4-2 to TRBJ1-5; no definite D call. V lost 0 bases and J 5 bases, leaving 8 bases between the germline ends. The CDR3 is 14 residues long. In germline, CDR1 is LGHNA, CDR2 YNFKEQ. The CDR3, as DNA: TGTGCCAGCAGCCAAGAAAGGAGGGATCAGCCCCAGCATTTT. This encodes CASSQERRDQPQHF.

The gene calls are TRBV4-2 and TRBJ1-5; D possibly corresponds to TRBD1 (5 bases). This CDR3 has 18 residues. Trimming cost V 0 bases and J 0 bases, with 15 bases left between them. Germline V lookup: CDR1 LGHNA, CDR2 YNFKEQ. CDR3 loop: CASSQDSGGEPSNQPQHF. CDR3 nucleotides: TGTGCCAGCAGCCAAGATAGCGGAGGGGAGCCTAGCAATCAGCCCCAGCATTTT.

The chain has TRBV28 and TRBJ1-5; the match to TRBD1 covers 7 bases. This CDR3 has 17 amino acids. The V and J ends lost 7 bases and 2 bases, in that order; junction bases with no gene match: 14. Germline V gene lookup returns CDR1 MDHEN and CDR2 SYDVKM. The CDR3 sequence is CASTPSGQVRGNQPQHF. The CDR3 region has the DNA TGTGCCAGCACCCCGAGCGGACAGGTCCGGGGCAATCAGCCCCAGCATTTT.

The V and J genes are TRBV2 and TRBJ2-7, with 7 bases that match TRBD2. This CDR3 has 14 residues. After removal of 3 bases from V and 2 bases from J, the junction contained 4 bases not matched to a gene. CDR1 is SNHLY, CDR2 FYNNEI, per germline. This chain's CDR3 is CASSESGAAYEQYF. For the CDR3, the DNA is TGTGCCAGCAGTGAGAGCGGGGCAGCCTACGAGCAGTACTTC. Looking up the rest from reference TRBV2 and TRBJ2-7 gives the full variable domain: EPEVTQTPSHQVTQMGQEVILRCVPISNHLYFYWYRQILGQKVEFLVSFYNNEISEKSEIFDDQFSVERPDGSNFTLKIRSTKLEDSAMYFCASSESGAAYEQYFGPGTRLTVT.

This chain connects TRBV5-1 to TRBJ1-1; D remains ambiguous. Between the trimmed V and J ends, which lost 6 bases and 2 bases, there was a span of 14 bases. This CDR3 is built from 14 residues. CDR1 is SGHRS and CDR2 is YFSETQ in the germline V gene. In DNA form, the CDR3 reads TGCGCCAGCACCACTCAAGGGCGTAACACTGAAGCTTTCTTT. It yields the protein CASTTQGRNTEAFF.

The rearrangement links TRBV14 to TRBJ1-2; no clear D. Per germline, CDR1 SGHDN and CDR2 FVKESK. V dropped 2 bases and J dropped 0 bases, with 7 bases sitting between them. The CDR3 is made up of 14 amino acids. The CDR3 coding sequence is TGTGCCAGCAGCCAACGGACTTCTAACTATGGCTACACCTTC. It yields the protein CASSQRTSNYGYTF.

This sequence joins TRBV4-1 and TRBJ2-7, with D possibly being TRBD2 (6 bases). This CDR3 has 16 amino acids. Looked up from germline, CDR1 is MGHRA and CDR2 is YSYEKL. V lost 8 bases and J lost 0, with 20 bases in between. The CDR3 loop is CASAPSGEVSSYEQYF. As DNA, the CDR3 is TGCGCCAGCGCACCATCGGGGGAGGTGAGCTCCTACGAGCAGTACTTC.

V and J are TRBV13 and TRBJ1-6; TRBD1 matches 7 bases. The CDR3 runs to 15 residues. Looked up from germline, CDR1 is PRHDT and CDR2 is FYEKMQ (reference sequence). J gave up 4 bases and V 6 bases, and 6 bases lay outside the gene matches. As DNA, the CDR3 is TGTGCCAGCAGATCCCCACAGGGGTATAATTCACCCCTCCACTTT. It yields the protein CASRSPQGYNSPLHF.

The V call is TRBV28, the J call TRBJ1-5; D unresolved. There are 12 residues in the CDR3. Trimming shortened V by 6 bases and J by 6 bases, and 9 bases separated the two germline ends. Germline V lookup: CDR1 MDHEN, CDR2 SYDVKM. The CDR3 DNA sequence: TGTGCCAGCAGATCTGGGGTTCAGCCCCAGCATTTT. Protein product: CASRSGVQPQHF.

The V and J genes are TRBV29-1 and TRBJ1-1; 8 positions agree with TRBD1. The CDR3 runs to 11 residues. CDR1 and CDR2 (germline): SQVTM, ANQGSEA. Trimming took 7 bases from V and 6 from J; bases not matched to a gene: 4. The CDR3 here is CSGRGPSEAFF. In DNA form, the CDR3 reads TGCAGCGGCAGGGGGCCGTCTGAAGCTTTCTTT.

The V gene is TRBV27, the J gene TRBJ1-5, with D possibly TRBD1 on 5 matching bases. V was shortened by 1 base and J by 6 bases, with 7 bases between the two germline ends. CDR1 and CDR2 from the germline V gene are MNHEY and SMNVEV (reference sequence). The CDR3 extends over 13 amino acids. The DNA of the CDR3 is TGTGCCAGCAGTTTATACGGGACTCAGCCCCAGCATTTT. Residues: CASSLYGTQPQHF.

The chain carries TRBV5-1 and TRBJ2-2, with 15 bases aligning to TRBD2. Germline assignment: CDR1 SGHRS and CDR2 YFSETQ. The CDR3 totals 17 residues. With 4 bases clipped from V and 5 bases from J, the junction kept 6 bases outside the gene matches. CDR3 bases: TGCGCCAGCAGCGCGGGACTAGCGGGAGGAACGACCGGGGAGCTGTTTTTT. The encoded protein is CASSAGLAGGTTGELFF. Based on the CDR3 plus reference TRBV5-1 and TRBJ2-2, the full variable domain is KAGVTQTPRYLIKTRGQQVTLSCSPISGHRSVSWYQQTPGQGLQFLFEYFSETQRNKGNFPGRFSGRQFSNSRSEMNVSTLELGDSALYLCASSAGLAGGTTGELFFGEGSRLTVL.

The CDR3 coding sequence is TGTGCCAGCAGTCCATCGACAGGGTCAAGGCGAGCTTTCTTT. Protein sequence: CASSPSTGSRRAFF. The chain links TRBV6-4 to TRBJ1-1, with 7 positions matching TRBD1. V lost 5 bases and J lost 10; bases outside the gene matches: 13. CDR1 and CDR2 (germline): MRHNA, SNTAGT. CDR3 size: 14 residues.

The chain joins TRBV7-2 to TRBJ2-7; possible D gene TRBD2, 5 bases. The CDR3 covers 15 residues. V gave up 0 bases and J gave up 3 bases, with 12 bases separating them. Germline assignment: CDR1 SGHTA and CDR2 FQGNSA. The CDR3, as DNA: TGTGCCAGCAGCTTAGCGGCTAGGGCGGGCTACGAGCAGTACTTC. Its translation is CASSLAARAGYEQYF.

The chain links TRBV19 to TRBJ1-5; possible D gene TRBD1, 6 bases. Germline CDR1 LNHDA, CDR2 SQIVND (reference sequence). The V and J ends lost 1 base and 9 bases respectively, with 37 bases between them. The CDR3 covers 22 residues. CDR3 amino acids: CASSIVSPEQGRGRSHFRPQHF. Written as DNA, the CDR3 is TGTGCCAGTAGTATAGTGTCCCCGGAACAGGGCAGGGGCCGTAGTCATTTTCGGCCCCAGCATTTT.

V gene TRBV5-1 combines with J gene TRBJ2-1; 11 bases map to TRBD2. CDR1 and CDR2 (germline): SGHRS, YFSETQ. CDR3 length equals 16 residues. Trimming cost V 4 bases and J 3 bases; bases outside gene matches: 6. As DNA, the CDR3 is TGCGCCAGCAGCCAAGGGACTAGCGGAAACTACAATGAGCAGTTCTTC. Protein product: CASSQGTSGNYNEQFF.

The CDR3 reads CASSGYGDKRAGTEAFF. In DNA, the CDR3 is TGTGCCAGCTCCGGGTATGGAGACAAACGGGCAGGCACTGAAGCTTTCTTT. This chain uses TRBV18 with TRBJ1-1; D is uncertain. The CDR3 has 17 amino acids. With 6 bases removed from V and 4 bases from J, the gap between germline ends came to 24 bases. Germline loops: CDR1 KGHSH, CDR2 LQKENI.

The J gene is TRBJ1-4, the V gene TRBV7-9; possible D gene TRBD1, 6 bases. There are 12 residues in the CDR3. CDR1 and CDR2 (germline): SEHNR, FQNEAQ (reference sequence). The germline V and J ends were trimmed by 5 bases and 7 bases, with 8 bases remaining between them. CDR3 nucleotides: TGTGCCAGCAGCGGACAGTTTGAAAAACTGTTTTTT. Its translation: CASSGQFEKLFF.

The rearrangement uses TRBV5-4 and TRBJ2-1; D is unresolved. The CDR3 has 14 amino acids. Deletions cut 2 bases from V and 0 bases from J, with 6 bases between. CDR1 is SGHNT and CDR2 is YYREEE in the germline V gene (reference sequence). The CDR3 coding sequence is TGTGCCAGCAGCTTAGGCTTCTCCTACAATGAGCAGTTCTTC. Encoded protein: CASSLGFSYNEQFF.

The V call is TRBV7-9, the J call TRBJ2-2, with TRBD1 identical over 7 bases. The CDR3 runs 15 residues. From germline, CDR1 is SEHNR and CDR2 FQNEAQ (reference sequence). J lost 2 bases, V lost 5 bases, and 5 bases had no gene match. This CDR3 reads CASSPRTGNTGELFF. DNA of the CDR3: TGTGCCAGCAGCCCCAGGACAGGCAACACCGGGGAGCTGTTTTTT.

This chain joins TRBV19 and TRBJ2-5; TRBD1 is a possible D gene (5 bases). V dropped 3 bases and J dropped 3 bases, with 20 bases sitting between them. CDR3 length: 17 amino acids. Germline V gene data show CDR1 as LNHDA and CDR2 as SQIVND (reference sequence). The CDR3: CASSMADTMAAKETQYF. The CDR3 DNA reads TGTGCCAGTAGTATGGCGGACACTATGGCGGCCAAAGAGACCCAGTACTTC.

The CDR3 loop reads CASSLEAVSTDTQYF. For the CDR3, the DNA is TGTGCCAGCAGTTTAGAAGCCGTTAGCACAGATACGCAGTATTTT. The chain is built from TRBV28 and TRBJ2-3, with unresolved D. The length of the CDR3 is 15 residues. V lost 2 bases, J lost 0 bases, and 9 bases lay in between. CDR1 is MDHEN, CDR2 SYDVKM, per germline.

The CDR3 here is CASSLGRGVSSTDTQYF. CDR3 bases: TGTGCCAGCAGCTTGGGCAGGGGGGTATCTAGCACAGATACGCAGTATTTT. The chain carries TRBV5-4 and TRBJ2-3; possibly TRBD1 for D (7 bases). CDR1 is SGHNT and CDR2 is YYREEE in the germline V gene (reference sequence). The CDR3 contains 17 residues. Trimming left V 0 bases short and J 0 bases short, with 14 bases between.

In DNA, the CDR3 is TGTGCCAGCAGTTTAAGGGCAGGTGGAAATCAGCCCCAGCATTTT. This encodes CASSLRAGGNQPQHF. The chain joins TRBV28 to TRBJ1-5; the D is unclear. The CDR3 runs 15 residues. CDR1 is MDHEN, CDR2 SYDVKM, per germline. With 2 bases removed from V and 4 bases from J, the gap between germline ends came to 12 bases.

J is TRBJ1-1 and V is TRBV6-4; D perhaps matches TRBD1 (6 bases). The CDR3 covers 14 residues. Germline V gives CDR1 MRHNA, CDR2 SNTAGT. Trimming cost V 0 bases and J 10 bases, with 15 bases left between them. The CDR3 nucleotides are TGTGCCAGCAGTGACTCGCCAGGGGCCGTAGTAGCTTTCTTT. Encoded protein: CASSDSPGAVVAFF.

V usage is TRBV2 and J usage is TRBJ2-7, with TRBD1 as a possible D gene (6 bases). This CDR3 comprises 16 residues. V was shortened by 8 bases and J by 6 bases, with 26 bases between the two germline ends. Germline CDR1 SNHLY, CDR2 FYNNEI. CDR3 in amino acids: CASGAQQGKFNSEQYF. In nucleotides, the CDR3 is TGTGCCAGCGGAGCCCAACAGGGAAAGTTTAATTCCGAGCAGTACTTC. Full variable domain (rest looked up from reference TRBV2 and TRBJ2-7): EPEVTQTPSHQVTQMGQEVILRCVPISNHLYFYWYRQILGQKVEFLVSFYNNEISEKSEIFDDQFSVERPDGSNFTLKIRSTKLEDSAMYFCASGAQQGKFNSEQYFGPGTRLTVT.

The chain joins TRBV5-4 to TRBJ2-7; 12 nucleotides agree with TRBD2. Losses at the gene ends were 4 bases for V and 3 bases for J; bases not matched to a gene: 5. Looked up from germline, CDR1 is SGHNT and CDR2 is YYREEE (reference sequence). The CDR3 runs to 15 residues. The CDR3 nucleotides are TGTGCCAGCAGCAGGACTAGCGGGGCGAACTACGAGCAGTACTTC. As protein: CASSRTSGANYEQYF.

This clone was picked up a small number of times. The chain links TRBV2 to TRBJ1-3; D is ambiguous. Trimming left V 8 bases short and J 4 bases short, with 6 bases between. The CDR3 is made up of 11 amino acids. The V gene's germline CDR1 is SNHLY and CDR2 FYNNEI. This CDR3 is CASGLGNTIYF. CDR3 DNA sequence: TGTGCCAGCGGTTTGGGAAACACCATATATTTT.

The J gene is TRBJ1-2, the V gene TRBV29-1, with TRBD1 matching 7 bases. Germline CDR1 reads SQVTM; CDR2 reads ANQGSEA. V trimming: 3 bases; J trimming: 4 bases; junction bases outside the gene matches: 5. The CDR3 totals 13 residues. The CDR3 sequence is CSVDQQGSYGYTF. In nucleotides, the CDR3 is TGCAGCGTTGACCAACAGGGGAGCTATGGCTACACCTTC.

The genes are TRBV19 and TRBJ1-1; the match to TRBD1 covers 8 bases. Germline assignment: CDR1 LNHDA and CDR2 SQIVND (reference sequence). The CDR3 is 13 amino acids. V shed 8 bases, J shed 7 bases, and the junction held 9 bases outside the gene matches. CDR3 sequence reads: CASGQGGANEAFF. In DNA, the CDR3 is TGTGCCAGTGGACAGGGTGGCGCGAATGAAGCTTTCTTT.